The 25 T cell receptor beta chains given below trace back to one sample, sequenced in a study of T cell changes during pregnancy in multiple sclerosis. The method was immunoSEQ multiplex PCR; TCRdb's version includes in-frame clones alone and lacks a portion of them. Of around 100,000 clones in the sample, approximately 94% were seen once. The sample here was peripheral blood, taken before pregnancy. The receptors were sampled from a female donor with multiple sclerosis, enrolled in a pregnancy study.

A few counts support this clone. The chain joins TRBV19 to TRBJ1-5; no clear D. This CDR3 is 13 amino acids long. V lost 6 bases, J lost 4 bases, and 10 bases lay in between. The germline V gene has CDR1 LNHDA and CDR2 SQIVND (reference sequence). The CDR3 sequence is CASSPGPNQPQHF. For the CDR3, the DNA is TGTGCCAGTAGCCCAGGCCCAAATCAGCCCCAGCATTTT.

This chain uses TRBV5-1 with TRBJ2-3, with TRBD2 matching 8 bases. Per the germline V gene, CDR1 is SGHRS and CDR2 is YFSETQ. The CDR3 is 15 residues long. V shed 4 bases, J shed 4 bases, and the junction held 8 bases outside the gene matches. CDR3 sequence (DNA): TGCGCCAGCAGCCTCGGGACGGGGGGGGCAGATACGCAGTATTTT. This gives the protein CASSLGTGGADTQYF.

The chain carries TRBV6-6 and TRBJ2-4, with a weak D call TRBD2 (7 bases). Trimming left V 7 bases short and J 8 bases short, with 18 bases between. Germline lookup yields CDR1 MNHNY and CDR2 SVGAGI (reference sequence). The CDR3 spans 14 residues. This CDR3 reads CASTWGGGGDIQYF. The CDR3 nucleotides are TGTGCCAGCACCTGGGGAGGGGGAGGGGACATTCAGTACTTC.

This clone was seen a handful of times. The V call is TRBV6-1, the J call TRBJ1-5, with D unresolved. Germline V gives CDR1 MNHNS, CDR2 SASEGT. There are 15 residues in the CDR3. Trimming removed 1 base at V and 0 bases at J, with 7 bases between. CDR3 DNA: TGTGCCAGCAGTGAAGGCGGACTTAGCAATCAGCCCCAGCATTTT. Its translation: CASSEGGLSNQPQHF.

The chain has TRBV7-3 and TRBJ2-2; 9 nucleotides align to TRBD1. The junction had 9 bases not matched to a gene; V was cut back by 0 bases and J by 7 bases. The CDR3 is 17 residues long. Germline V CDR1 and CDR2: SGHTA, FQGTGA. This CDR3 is CASSLTGQGRDGGELFF. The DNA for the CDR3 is TGTGCCAGCAGCTTAACGGGACAGGGCCGAGATGGCGGGGAGCTGTTTTTT.

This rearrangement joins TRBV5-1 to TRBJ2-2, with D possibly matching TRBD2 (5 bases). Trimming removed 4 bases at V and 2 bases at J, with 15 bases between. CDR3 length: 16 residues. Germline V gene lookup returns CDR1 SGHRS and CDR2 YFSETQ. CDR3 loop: CASSPDLGRNTGELFF. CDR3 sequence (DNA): TGCGCCAGCAGCCCGGACCTTGGGAGAAACACCGGGGAGCTGTTTTTT.

This CDR3 reads CASSEEEGAYYSYEQYF. The CDR3 DNA sequence: TGTGCCAGCAGTGAAGAGGAGGGGGCCTACTATTCCTACGAGCAGTACTTC. This chain uses TRBV2 with TRBJ2-7, with D perhaps matching TRBD1 (7 bases). With 1 base removed from V and 1 base from J, the gap between germline ends came to 17 bases. Germline V lookup: CDR1 SNHLY, CDR2 FYNNEI. The CDR3 has 17 residues.

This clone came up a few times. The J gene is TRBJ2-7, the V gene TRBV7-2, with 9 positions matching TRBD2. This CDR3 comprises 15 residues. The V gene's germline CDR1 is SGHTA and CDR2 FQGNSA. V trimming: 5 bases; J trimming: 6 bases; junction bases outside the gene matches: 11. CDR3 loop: CASSGGVAGVSEQYF. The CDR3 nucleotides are TGTGCCAGCAGCGGGGGGGTAGCGGGAGTATCCGAGCAGTACTTC.

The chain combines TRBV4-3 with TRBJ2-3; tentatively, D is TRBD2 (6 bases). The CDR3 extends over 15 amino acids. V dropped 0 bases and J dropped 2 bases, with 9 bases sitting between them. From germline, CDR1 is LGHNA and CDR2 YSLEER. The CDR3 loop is CASSQEGGITDTQYF. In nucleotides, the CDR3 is TGCGCCAGCAGCCAAGAGGGCGGGATCACAGATACGCAGTATTTT.

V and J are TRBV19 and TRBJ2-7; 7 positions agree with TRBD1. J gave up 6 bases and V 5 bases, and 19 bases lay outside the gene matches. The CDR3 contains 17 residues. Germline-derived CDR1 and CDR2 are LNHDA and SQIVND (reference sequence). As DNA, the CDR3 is TGTGCCAGTAGTTCCCTATTCCGGGACAGTCCTCTATCCGAGCAGTACTTC. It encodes CASSSLFRDSPLSEQYF.

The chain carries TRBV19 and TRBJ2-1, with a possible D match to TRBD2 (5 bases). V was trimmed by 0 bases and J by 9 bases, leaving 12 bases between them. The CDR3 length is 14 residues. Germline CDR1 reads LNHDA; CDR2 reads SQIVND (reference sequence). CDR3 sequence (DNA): TGTGCCAGTAGTATAGATCAACTAGATGGTGAGCAGTTCTTC. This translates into CASSIDQLDGEQFF.

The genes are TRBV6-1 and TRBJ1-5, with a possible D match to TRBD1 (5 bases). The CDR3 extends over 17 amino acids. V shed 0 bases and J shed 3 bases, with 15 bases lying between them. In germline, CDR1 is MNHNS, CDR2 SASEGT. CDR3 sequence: CASSEAGGGSFNQPQHF. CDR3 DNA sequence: TGTGCCAGCAGTGAAGCGGGCGGGGGGAGCTTCAATCAGCCCCAGCATTTT.

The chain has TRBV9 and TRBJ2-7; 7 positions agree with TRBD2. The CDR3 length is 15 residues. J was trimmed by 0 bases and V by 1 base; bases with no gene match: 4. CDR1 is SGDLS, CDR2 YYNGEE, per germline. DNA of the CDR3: TGTGCCAGCAGCGTACAAGCGGGAAGCTCCTACGAGCAGTACTTC. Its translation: CASSVQAGSSYEQYF. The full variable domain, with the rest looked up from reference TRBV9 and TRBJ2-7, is DSGVTQTPKHLITATGQRVTLRCSPRSGDLSVYWYQQSLDQGLQFLIQYYNGEERAKGNILERFSAQQFPDLHSELNLSSLELGDSALYFCASSVQAGSSYEQYFGPGTRLTVT.

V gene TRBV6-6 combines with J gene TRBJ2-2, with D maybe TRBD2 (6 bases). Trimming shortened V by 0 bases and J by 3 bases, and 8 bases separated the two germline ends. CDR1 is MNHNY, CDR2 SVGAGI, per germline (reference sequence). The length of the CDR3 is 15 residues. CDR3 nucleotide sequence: TGTGCCAGCAGTTACTCCCGGGAGCACACCGGGGAGCTGTTTTTT. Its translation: CASSYSREHTGELFF.

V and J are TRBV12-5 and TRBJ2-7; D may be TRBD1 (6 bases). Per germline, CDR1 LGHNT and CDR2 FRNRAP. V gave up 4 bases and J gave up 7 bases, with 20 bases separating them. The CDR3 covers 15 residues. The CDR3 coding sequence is TGTGCTAGTGGTTCCCTGACAGGCCCATACGCTGAGCAGTACTTC. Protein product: CASGSLTGPYAEQYF.

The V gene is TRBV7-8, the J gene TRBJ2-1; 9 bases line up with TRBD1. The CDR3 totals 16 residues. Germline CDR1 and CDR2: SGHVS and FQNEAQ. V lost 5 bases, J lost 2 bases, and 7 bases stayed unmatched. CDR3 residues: CASSHRRTGAYNEQFF. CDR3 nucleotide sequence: TGTGCCAGCAGCCACCGCCGGACAGGGGCCTACAATGAGCAGTTCTTC. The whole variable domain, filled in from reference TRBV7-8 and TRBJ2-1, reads GAGVSQSPRYKVAKRGQDVALRCDPISGHVSLFWYQQALGQGPEFLTYFQNEAQLDKSGLPSDRFFAERPEGSVSTLKIQRTQQEDSAVYLCASSHRRTGAYNEQFFGPGTRLTVL.

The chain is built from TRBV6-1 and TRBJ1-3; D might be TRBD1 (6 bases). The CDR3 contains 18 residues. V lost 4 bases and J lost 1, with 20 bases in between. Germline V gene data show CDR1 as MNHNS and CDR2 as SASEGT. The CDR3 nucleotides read TGTGCCAGCAGTGCCACCCGGCTGACAGGTTCTTCTGGAAACACCATATATTTT. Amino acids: CASSATRLTGSSGNTIYF.

The CDR3 sequence: CASGGTGDEQFF. CDR3 bases: TGTGCCAGCGGGGGGACAGGGGACGAGCAGTTCTTC. The chain carries TRBV13 and TRBJ2-1; TRBD1 agrees at 10 bases. V lost 8 bases and J lost 10; bases outside the gene matches: 5. Germline V gene sequence: CDR1 PRHDT, CDR2 FYEKMQ (reference sequence). The CDR3 covers 12 residues.

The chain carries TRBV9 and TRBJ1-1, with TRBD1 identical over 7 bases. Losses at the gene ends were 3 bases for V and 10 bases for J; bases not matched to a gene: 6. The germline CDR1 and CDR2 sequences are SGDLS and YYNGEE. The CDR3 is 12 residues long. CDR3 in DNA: TGTGCCAGCAGCGACCTTTCAGGGGGAGCTTTCTTT. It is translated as CASSDLSGGAFF.

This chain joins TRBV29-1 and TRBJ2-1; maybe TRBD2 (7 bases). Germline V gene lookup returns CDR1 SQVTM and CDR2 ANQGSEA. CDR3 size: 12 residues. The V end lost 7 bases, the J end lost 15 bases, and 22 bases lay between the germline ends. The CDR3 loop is CSAFRGGARPFF. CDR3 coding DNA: TGCAGCGCCTTCCGCGGGGGCGCACGGCCGTTCTTC.

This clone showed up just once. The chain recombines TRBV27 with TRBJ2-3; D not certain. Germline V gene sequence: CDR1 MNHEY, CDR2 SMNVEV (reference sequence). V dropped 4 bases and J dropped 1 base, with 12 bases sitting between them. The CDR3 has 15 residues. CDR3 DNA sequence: TGTGCCAGCAGTTCGACTTGGGTGGGCACAGATACGCAGTATTTT. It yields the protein CASSSTWVGTDTQYF.

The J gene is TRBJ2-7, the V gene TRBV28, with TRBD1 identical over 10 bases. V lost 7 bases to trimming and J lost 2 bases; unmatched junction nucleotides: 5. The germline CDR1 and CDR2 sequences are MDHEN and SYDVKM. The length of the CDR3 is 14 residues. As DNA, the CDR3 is TGTGCCAGCACCCAAGGACAGGGGGCCTACGAGCAGTACTTC. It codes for CASTQGQGAYEQYF.

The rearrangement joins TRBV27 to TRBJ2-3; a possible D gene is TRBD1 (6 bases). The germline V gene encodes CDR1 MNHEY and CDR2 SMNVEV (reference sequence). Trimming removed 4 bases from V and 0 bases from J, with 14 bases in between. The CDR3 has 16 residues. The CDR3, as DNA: TGTGCCAGCAGTTCGACAGGCGTCTTTAGCACAGATACGCAGTATTTT. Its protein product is CASSSTGVFSTDTQYF.

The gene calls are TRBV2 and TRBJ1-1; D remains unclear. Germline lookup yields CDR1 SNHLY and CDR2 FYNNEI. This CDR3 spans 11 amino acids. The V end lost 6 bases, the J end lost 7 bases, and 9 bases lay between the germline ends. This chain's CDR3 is CASRGRVEAFF. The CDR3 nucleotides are TGTGCCAGCAGGGGGAGGGTTGAAGCTTTCTTT. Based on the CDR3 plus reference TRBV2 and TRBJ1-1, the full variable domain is EPEVTQTPSHQVTQMGQEVILRCVPISNHLYFYWYRQILGQKVEFLVSFYNNEISEKSEIFDDQFSVERPDGSNFTLKIRSTKLEDSAMYFCASRGRVEAFFGQGTRLTVV.

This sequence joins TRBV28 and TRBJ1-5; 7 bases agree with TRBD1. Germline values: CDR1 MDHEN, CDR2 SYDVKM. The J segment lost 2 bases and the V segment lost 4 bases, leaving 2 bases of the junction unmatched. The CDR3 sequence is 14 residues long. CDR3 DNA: TGTGCCAGCAGTTCAGGGGGAGGCAATCAGCCCCAGCATTTT. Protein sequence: CASSSGGGNQPQHF.